Shown below are 8 T cell receptor beta chains from a single sample sequenced in a study of human T cells and chemical hapten exposure. Described time point: patch test 2, 6 weeks after DPC sensitization. Indicated treatment: therapeutic diphenylcyclopropenone sensitization with weekly scalp DPC. In TCRdb, the RACE reads were re-called with MiXCR into one record per CDR3 protein. The sample holds 95,000 or so distinct CDR3 sequences, 9.5% to 12% seen once. The starting material was whole blood, obtained in connection with sensitization to the hapten diphenylcyclopropenone (DPC). Every receptor here comes from a woman aged 40 to 55 with alopecia areata. Some clones in this sample may be carry-over from other donors' samples.

This clonotype occurred many times. The chain links TRBV5-1 to TRBJ2-7; no definite D call. Trimming shortened V by 4 bases and J by 6 bases, and 14 bases separated the two germline ends. This CDR3 spans 13 amino acids. Germline V gives CDR1 SGHRS, CDR2 YFSETQ. CDR3 DNA sequence: TGCGCCAGCAGCCTCAGTGTTTCGGGCGAGCAGTACTTC. As protein: CASSLSVSGEQYF.

The rearrangement joins TRBV4-1 to TRBJ2-7, with no clear D. The V end lost 2 bases, the J end lost 5 bases, and 7 bases lay between the germline ends. CDR3 length: 12 amino acids. Germline V gene sequence: CDR1 MGHRA, CDR2 YSYEKL. CDR3 DNA sequence: TGCGCCAGCAGCCAAACCCCTGACGAGCAGTACTTC. This gives the protein CASSQTPDEQYF.

This rearrangement joins TRBV30 to TRBJ2-7; D gene uncertain. CDR1 is GTSNPN, CDR2 SVGIG, per germline (reference sequence). The CDR3 is made up of 11 amino acids. Trimming removed 3 bases at V and 1 base at J, with 4 bases between. CDR3 DNA sequence: TGTGCCTGGAGGGTTTCCTACGAGCAGTACTTC. It yields the protein CAWRVSYEQYF.

This clonotype was seen at least ten times. This chain links TRBV3-1 with TRBJ2-2; no firm D call. The CDR3 is made up of 15 amino acids. Trimming shortened V by 1 base and J by 7 bases, and 13 bases separated the two germline ends. Germline lookup yields CDR1 LGHDT and CDR2 YNNKEL (reference sequence). This CDR3 reads CASSQGRDVDGELFF. CDR3 nucleotide sequence: TGTGCCAGCAGCCAAGGCAGAGATGTCGACGGGGAGCTGTTTTTT. Variable domain in full (rest from reference TRBV3-1 and TRBJ2-2): DTAVSQTPKYLVTQMGNDKSIKCEQNLGHDTMYWYKQDSKKFLKIMFSYNNKELIINETVPNRFSPKSPDKAHLNLHINSLELGDSAVYFCASSQGRDVDGELFFGEGSRLTVL.

This clonotype came up many times. V gene TRBV12-3 or TRBV12-4 combines with J gene TRBJ2-7, with D unresolved. Trimming shortened V by 4 bases and J by 4 bases, and 8 bases separated the two germline ends. This CDR3 has 12 residues. Here the CDR3 reads CASSYGDYEQYF. As DNA, the CDR3 is TGTGCCAGCAGTTATGGGGATTACGAGCAGTACTTC.

This clonotype showed up just a few times. The V gene is TRBV4-2, the J gene TRBJ2-1, with 9 positions matching TRBD1. Germline trimming cut 4 bases from V and 5 bases from J; bases unmatched to any gene: 9. CDR1 LGHNA and CDR2 YNFKEQ come from the germline V gene. The CDR3 extends over 16 amino acids. As DNA, the CDR3 is TGTGCCAGCAGCCGCCGCCCGGGACAGGGAAACAATGAGCAGTTCTTC. Its translation is CASSRRPGQGNNEQFF.

The sample holds a few counts of this clonotype. This chain joins TRBV4-1 and TRBJ2-7; D gene ambiguous. Germline assignment: CDR1 MGHRA and CDR2 YSYEKL. V lost 0 bases and J lost 0, with 6 bases in between. The CDR3 sequence is 14 residues long. CDR3 in DNA: TGCGCCAGCAGCCAAGATGGGTCCTCCTACGAGCAGTACTTC. Its protein is CASSQDGSSYEQYF.

In the case of this clonotype: An end of the junction differs from the germline gene, which may be a read error. The rearrangement uses TRBV14 and TRBJ1-3; the D gene is possibly TRBD1 (5 bases). This CDR3 region has 16 residues. In germline, CDR1 is SGHDN, CDR2 FVKESK. The CDR3 spells CASSLQLGTAGNTICF. The CDR3 DNA sequence: TGTGCCAGCAGCCTTCAACTCGGGACCGCCGGAAACACCATATGTTTT.